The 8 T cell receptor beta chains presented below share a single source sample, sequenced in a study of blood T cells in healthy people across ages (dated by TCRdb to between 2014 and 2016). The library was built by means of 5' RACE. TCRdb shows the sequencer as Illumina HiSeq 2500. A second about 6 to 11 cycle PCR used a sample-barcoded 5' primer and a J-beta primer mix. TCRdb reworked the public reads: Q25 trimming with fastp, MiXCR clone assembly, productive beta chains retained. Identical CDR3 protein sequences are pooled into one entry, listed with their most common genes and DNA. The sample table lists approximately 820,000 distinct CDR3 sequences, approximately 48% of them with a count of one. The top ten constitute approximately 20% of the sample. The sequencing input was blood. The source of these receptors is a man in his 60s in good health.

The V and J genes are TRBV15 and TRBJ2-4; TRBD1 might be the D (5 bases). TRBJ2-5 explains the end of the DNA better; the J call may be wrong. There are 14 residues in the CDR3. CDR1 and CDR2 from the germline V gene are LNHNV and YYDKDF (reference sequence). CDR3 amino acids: CATSRDVRGETQYF. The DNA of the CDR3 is TGTGCCACCAGCAGAGATGTAAGGGGAGAGACCCAGTACTTC.

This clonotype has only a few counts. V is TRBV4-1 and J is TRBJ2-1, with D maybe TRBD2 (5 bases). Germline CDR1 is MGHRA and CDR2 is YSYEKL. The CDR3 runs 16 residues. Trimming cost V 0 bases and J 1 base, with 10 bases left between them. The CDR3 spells CASSQEPGNSYNEQFF. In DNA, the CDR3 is TGCGCCAGCAGCCAAGAGCCGGGGAATTCCTACAATGAGCAGTTCTTC.

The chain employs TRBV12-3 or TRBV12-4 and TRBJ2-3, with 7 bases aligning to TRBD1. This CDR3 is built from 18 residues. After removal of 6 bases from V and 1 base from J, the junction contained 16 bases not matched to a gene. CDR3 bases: TGTGCCAGCAGATCTACTCTCGGGGCAGGGGGTGGCACAGATACGCAGTATTTT. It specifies CASRSTLGAGGGTDTQYF.

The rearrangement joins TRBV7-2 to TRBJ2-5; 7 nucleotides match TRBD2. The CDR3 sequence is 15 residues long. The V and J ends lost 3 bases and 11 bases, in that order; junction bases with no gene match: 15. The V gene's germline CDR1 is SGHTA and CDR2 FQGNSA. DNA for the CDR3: TGTGCCAGCAGCTTCTACGTGGGGGGGTACAATGAGCAGTACTTC. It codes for CASSFYVGGYNEQYF.

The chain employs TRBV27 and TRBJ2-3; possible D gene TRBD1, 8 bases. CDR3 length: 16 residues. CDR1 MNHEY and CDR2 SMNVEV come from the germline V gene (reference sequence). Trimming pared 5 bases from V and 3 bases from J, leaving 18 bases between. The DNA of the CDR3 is TGTGCCAGCAGTGCCCAGGGGGCGGGGGTGACAGATACGCAGTATTTT. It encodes CASSAQGAGVTDTQYF.

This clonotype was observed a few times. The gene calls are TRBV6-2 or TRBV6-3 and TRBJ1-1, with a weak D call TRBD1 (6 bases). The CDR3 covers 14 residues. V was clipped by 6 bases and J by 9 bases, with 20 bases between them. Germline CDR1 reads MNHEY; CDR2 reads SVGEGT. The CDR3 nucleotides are TGTGCCAGCAGCTACAACACCGGGGGCCGGCAAGCTTTCTTT. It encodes CASSYNTGGRQAFF.

In DNA, the CDR3 is TGTGCCAGCAGCCTGGGGACAGGGGGCATTCAGTACTTC. Protein sequence: CASSLGTGGIQYF. The genes are TRBV7-3 and TRBJ2-7; 11 bases fit TRBD1. The closer fit of TRBJ2-4 to the DNA end suggests the J call may be wrong. The CDR3 is 13 amino acids. Germline V gene sequence: CDR1 SGHTA, CDR2 FQGTGA.

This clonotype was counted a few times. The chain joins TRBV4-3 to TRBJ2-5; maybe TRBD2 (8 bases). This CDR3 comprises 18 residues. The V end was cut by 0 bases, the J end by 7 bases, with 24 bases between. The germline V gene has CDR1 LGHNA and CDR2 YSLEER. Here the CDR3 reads CASSQDQGDSGAGGTQYF. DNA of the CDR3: TGCGCCAGCAGCCAAGATCAGGGGGATAGCGGGGCGGGGGGGACCCAGTACTTC.